This T cell receptor beta chain is drawn from a study of T cell responses to AZD1222 COVID-19 vaccine. Clones were read by immunoSEQ multiplex PCR, and TCRdb kept only the in-frame ones, dropping some. The data contain over 100,000 clones, roughly 90% of them seen just once; the ten biggest clones take up more than 7.5%. This clone appeared once. Trimming shortened V by 5 bases and J by 1 base, and 23 bases separated the two germline ends. From germline, CDR1 is SGHVS and CDR2 FQNEAQ. The CDR3 is made up of 18 amino acids. This chain uses TRBV7-8 with TRBJ1-1; D perhaps matches TRBD1 (6 bases). Sequenced material: peripheral blood, taken on day 0 of AZD1222 vaccination. The source is an adult in good health. This CDR3 is CASSDPGHRAFRNTEAFF. DNA for the CDR3: TGTGCCAGCAGCGACCCGGGACATCGAGCCTTCAGGAACACTGAAGCTTTCTTT.